The 15 T cell receptor beta chains listed next were all sequenced from one sample in a study of cytotoxic CD8 clonotypes in ibrutinib-treated CLL. TCRdb's copy holds only in-frame clones and misses some; the assay was immunoSEQ multiplex PCR. Among fewer than 45,000 clones listed, 71% were seen once. This specimen consisted of PBMCs, obtained at disease progression, from a patient treated with ibrutinib. Every receptor here comes from a human donor with chronic lymphocytic leukemia.

This clone occurred once. The chain recombines TRBV5-1 with TRBJ2-1, with 12 bases matching TRBD2. The CDR3 contains 15 residues. Germline values: CDR1 SGHRS, CDR2 YFSETQ. The V segment lost 9 bases and the J segment 6 bases; nucleotides outside the gene matches: 10. CDR3 sequence (DNA): TGCGCCACATCGACTAGCGGGGGATCGGGCAATGAGCAGTTCTTC. It yields the protein CATSTSGGSGNEQFF.

The chain combines TRBV27 with TRBJ2-5; D gene unclear. CDR1 is MNHEY and CDR2 is SMNVEV in the germline V gene (reference sequence). Trimming left V 2 bases short and J 4 bases short, with 2 bases between. This CDR3 is 11 amino acids long. In DNA form, the CDR3 reads TGTGCCAGCAGTTTAGGAGAGACCCAGTACTTC. Its protein product is CASSLGETQYF.

The chain joins TRBV5-1 to TRBJ1-1, with no clear D. Per germline, CDR1 SGHRS and CDR2 YFSETQ. V lost 3 bases and J 4 bases, leaving 19 bases between the germline ends. The CDR3 has 16 residues. CDR3 in amino acids: CASSWWAGMGGTEAFF. The CDR3, as DNA: TGCGCCAGCAGCTGGTGGGCAGGAATGGGTGGCACTGAAGCTTTCTTT.

The V call is TRBV6-6, the J call TRBJ1-6; 9 bases are a match to TRBD1. J gave up 6 bases and V 7 bases, and 7 bases lay outside the gene matches. Germline V CDR1 and CDR2: MNHNY, SVGAGI (reference sequence). The CDR3 runs to 15 residues. CDR3 sequence reads: CASTNRGQGNSPLHF. CDR3 bases: TGTGCCAGCACTAACCGGGGACAGGGTAATTCACCCCTCCACTTT.

The V call is TRBV27, the J call TRBJ2-1; 10 nucleotides match TRBD2. The V gene end was trimmed by 9 bases and the J gene end by 5 bases; junction bases not matched to a gene: 4. Germline loops: CDR1 MNHEY, CDR2 SMNVEV (reference sequence). This CDR3 has 13 residues. The DNA of the CDR3 is TGTGCCAGTAGCGGGGGGCTCCACAATGAGCAGTTCTTC. Translating it yields CASSGGLHNEQFF.

The V and J genes are TRBV5-5 and TRBJ2-2, with TRBD1 matching 7 bases. Trimming cost V 4 bases and J 4 bases; bases outside gene matches: 4. The germline V gene has CDR1 SGHKS and CDR2 YYEKEE (reference sequence). The CDR3 sequence is 14 residues long. The CDR3 nucleotides read TGTGCCAGCAGCCGACAGGGTGGCACCGGGGAGCTGTTTTTT. Translated: CASSRQGGTGELFF. The entire variable domain, with the rest obtained from reference TRBV5-5 and TRBJ2-2, is as follows: DAGVTQSPTHLIKTRGQQVTLRCSPISGHKSVSWYQQVLGQGPQFIFQYYEKEERGRGNFPDRFSARQFPNYSSELNVNALLLGDSALYLCASSRQGGTGELFFGEGSRLTVL.

The chain employs TRBV6-6 and TRBJ1-2; weak D call: TRBD1 (5 bases). The CDR3 sequence is 15 residues long. The V and J ends lost 6 bases and 5 bases respectively, with 19 bases between them. The germline CDR1 and CDR2 sequences are MNHNY and SVGAGI (reference sequence). Here the CDR3 reads CASRDPGTDSYGYTF. The CDR3 nucleotides are TGTGCCAGCAGAGATCCCGGGACTGACTCTTATGGCTACACCTTC.

The V gene is TRBV6-6, the J gene TRBJ2-7; no definite D call. The V end was cut by 6 bases, the J end by 6 bases, with 9 bases between. The CDR3 has 11 amino acids. The germline CDR1 and CDR2 sequences are MNHNY and SVGAGI (reference sequence). CDR3 residues: CASSARVEQYF. The DNA of the CDR3 is TGTGCCAGCAGCGCCCGGGTCGAGCAGTACTTC.

This clone came up many times. The chain recombines TRBV2 with TRBJ1-5; D perhaps matches TRBD1 (5 bases). CDR1 and CDR2 (germline): SNHLY, FYNNEI. Trimming cost V 6 bases and J 0 bases, with 15 bases left between them. CDR3 length: 16 residues. DNA for the CDR3: TGTGCCAGCAGCCCTCTGGGGGGAAATAGCAATCAGCCCCAGCATTTT. It is translated as CASSPLGGNSNQPQHF.

The chain uses TRBV2 and TRBJ2-5, with 7 nucleotides matching TRBD1. V dropped 3 bases and J dropped 5; count of bases not matched to a gene: 6. This CDR3 spans 14 amino acids. CDR1 is SNHLY and CDR2 is FYNNEI in the germline V gene. CDR3: CASSEGTAKETQYF. CDR3 in DNA: TGTGCCAGCAGTGAGGGGACAGCTAAGGAGACCCAGTACTTC.

This clone showed up many times. This chain connects TRBV2 to TRBJ1-5; D may be TRBD1 (6 bases). The CDR3 length is 14 residues. Looked up from germline, CDR1 is SNHLY and CDR2 is FYNNEI. V dropped 4 bases and J dropped 3 bases, with 10 bases sitting between them. This CDR3 is CASSVGGYNQPQHF. CDR3 bases: TGTGCCAGCAGTGTGGGGGGCTACAATCAGCCCCAGCATTTT. The full variable domain, rest sourced from reference TRBV2 and TRBJ1-5, is EPEVTQTPSHQVTQMGQEVILRCVPISNHLYFYWYRQILGQKVEFLVSFYNNEISEKSEIFDDQFSVERPDGSNFTLKIRSTKLEDSAMYFCASSVGGYNQPQHFGDGTRLSIL.

V and J are TRBV7-8 and TRBJ2-1, with 8 positions matching TRBD2. This CDR3 contains 16 residues. CDR1 SGHVS and CDR2 FQNEAQ come from the germline V gene. V lost 5 bases to trimming and J lost 9 bases; unmatched junction nucleotides: 15. The DNA of the CDR3 is TGTGCCAGCAGCCAACCGGCGGGGGGTCCGGGGGTTGAGCAGTTCTTC. Its translation: CASSQPAGGPGVEQFF.

The chain uses TRBV5-1 and TRBJ1-4; tentatively, D is TRBD1 (5 bases). The CDR3 has 15 amino acids. From germline, CDR1 is SGHRS and CDR2 YFSETQ. V lost 1 base, J lost 3 bases, and 10 bases lay in between. CDR3 sequence (DNA): TGCGCCAGCAGCTTGATAGGGACCTCTAATGAAAAACTGTTTTTT. Protein product: CASSLIGTSNEKLFF.

V and J are TRBV7-9 and TRBJ1-6; D is ambiguous. This CDR3 has 15 amino acids. Per the germline V gene, CDR1 is SEHNR and CDR2 is FQNEAQ (reference sequence). The V gene lost 6 bases and the J gene lost 7 bases, with 16 bases spanning the gap. Written as DNA, the CDR3 is TGTGCCAGCAGGGTCGTCGGGGTTCACAATTCACCCCTCCACTTT. Translated: CASRVVGVHNSPLHF. Complete variable domain (other parts from reference TRBV7-9 and TRBJ1-6): DTGVSQNPRHKITKRGQNVTFRCDPISEHNRLYWYRQTLGQGPEFLTYFQNEAQLEKSRLLSDRFSAERPKGSFSTLEIQRTEQGDSAMYLCASRVVGVHNSPLHFGNGTRLTVT.

This chain connects TRBV10-3 to TRBJ2-3; D ambiguous. This CDR3 has 13 amino acids. V lost 8 bases, J lost 2 bases, and 11 bases lay in between. Germline V lookup: CDR1 ENHRY, CDR2 SYGVKD. CDR3 in amino acids: CAIRRAPTDTQYF. Written as DNA, the CDR3 is TGTGCCATCCGCCGGGCTCCCACAGATACGCAGTATTTT.